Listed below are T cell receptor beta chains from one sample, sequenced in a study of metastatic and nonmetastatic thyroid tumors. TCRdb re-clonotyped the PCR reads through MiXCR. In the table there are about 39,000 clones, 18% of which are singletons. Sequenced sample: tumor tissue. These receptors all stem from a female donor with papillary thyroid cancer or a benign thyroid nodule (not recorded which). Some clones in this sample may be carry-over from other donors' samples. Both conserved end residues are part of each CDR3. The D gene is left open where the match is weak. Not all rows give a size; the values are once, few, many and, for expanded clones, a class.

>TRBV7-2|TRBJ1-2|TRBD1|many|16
CASSTPTGTGRDGYTF
TGTGCCAGCAGCACACCCACGGGGACAGGAAGAGATGGCTACACCTTC
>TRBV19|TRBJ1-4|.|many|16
CASNDNQGATNEKLFF
TGTGCCAGTAACGATAATCAGGGAGCAACTAATGAAAAACTGTTTTTT
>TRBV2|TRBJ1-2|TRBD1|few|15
CASPTRQGAYDGYTF
TGTGCCAGCCCCACCCGACAGGGGGCCTACGATGGCTACACCTTC
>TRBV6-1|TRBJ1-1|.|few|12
CASIREVTEAFF
TGTGCCAGCATCAGGGAAGTCACTGAAGCTTTCTTT
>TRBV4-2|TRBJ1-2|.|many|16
CASSQAGLENNYGYTF
TGTGCCAGCAGCCAAGCCGGTTTGGAGAATAACTATGGCTACACCTTC
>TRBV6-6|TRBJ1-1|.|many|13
CASSYSMNTEAFF
TGTGCCAGCAGTTACAGCATGAACACTGAAGCTTTCTTT
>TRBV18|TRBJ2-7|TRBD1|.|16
CASSSTGTGISYEQYF
TGTGCCAGCTCATCGACCGGGACAGGGATCTCCTACGAGCAGTACTTC
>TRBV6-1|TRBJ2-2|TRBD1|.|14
CASLWAGGIGELFF
TGTGCCAGTCTATGGGCAGGGGGCATCGGGGAGCTGTTTTTT
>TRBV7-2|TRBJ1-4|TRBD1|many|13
CASSRDRDEKLFF
TGTGCCAGCAGCCGGGACAGGGACGAAAAACTGTTTTTT
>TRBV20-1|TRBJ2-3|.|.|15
CSARARHNAADTQYF
TGCAGTGCTAGAGCCAGACATAACGCGGCAGATACGCAGTATTTT
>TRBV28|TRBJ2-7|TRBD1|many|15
CASSEFTGGLGEQYF
TGTGCCAGCAGTGAATTCACAGGGGGCCTAGGCGAGCAGTACTTC
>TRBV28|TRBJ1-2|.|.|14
CASSSRSPPYGYTF
TGTGCCAGCAGTTCCCGGTCCCCTCCCTATGGCTACACCTTC
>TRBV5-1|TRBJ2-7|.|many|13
CASSLTRPEREYF
TGCGCCAGCAGCTTGACCCGACCTGAGCGGGAGTACTTC
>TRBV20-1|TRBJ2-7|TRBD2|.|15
CSARGSGVAFYQQYF
TGCAGTGCTAGAGGTAGCGGGGTGGCTTTCTACCAGCAGTACTTC
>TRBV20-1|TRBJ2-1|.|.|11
CIARWARDQFF
TGCATTGCTAGGTGGGCGCGTGACCAGTTCTTC
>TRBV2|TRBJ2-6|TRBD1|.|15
CASSLQGYGANVLTF
TGTGCCAGCAGTTTACAGGGGTACGGGGCCAACGTCCTGACTTTC
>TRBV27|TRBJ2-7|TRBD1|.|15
CASAPVQGAIYEQYF
TGTGCCAGCGCTCCCGTACAGGGGGCGATCTACGAGCAGTACTTC
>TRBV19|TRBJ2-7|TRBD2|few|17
CASMSSGRTKGIYEQYF
TGTGCCAGTATGTCCAGCGGGAGAACTAAAGGAATCTACGAGCAGTACTTC
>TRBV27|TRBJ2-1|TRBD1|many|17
CASSLVGTGVWYNEQFF
TGTGCCAGCAGTTTAGTGGGGACAGGGGTTTGGTACAATGAGCAGTTCTTC
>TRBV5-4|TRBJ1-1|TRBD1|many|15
CASSGPTGMRTEAFF
TGTGCCAGCAGCGGGCCGACAGGGATGCGAACTGAAGCTTTCTTT
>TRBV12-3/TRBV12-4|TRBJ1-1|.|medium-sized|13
CASSLMRNTEAFF
TGTGCCAGCAGTTTAATGAGGAACACTGAAGCTTTCTTT
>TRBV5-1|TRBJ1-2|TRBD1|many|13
CASRVDRDYGYTF
TGCGCCAGCAGAGTTGACAGGGACTATGGCTACACCTTC
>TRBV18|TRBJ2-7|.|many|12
CASSPGRNEQYF
TGTGCCAGCTCACCGGGACGGAACGAGCAGTACTTC
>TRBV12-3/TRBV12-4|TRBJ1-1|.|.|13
CASSLGGNTEAFF
TGTGCCAGCAGTTTAGGGGGGAACACTGAAGCTTTCTTT
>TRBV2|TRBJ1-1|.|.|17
CASTPWDLQGEDTEAFF
TGTGCCAGCACTCCTTGGGACCTACAGGGTGAGGACACTGAAGCTTTCTTT
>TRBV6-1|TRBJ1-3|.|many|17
CASSEEVGKEPGNTIYF
TGTGCCAGCAGTGAAGAAGTGGGTAAGGAGCCCGGAAACACCATATATTTT
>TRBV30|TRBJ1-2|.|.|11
CALMGAEGYTF
TGTGCCTTGATGGGGGCGGAAGGCTACACCTTC
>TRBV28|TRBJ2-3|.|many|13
CASSWMGLDTQYF
TGTGCCAGCAGCTGGATGGGACTGGATACGCAGTATTTT